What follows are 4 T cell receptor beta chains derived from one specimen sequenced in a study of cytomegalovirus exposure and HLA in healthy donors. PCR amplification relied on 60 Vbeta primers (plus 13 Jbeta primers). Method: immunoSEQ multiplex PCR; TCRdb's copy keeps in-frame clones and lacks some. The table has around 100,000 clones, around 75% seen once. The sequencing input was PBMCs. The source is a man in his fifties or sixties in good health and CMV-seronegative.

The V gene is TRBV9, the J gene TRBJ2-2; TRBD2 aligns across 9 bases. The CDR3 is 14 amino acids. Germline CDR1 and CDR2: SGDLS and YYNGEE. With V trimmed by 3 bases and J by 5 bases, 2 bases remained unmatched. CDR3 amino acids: CASSALAGTGELFF. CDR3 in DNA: TGTGCCAGCAGCGCGCTAGCGGGAACCGGGGAGCTGTTTTTT.

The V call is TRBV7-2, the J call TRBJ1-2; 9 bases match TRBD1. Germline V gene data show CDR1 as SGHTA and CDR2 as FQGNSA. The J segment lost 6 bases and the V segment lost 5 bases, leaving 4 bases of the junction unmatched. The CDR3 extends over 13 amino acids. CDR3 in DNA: TGTGCCAGCAGCCCCGGGACAGGGAATGGCTACACCTTC. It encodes CASSPGTGNGYTF.

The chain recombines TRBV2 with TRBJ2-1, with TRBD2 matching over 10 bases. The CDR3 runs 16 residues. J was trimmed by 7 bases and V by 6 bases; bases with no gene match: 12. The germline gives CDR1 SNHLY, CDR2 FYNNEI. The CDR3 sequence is CASSDSSGRQTNEQFF. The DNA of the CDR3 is TGTGCCAGCAGCGACTCTAGCGGGAGACAAACGAATGAGCAGTTCTTC. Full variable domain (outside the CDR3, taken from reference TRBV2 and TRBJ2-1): EPEVTQTPSHQVTQMGQEVILRCVPISNHLYFYWYRQILGQKVEFLVSFYNNEISEKSEIFDDQFSVERPDGSNFTLKIRSTKLEDSAMYFCASSDSSGRQTNEQFFGPGTRLTVL.

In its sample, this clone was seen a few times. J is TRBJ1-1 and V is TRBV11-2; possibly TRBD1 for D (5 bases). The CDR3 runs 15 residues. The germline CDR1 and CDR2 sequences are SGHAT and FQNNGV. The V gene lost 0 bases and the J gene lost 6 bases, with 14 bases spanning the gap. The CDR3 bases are TGTGCCAGCAGCTTAGATGGTAACAGGATCGCTGAAGCTTTCTTT. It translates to CASSLDGNRIAEAFF.